This T cell receptor beta chain derives from a study of beta chain features in type 1 diabetes (dated by TCRdb to between 2017 and 2018). Looking at the study overall: Mean age, gender distribution, total cell number and subset yield did not differ between patients and healthy donors. In the study, TCRB repertoires of sorted circulating CD4+ T cell subsets from recently diagnosed type 1 diabetes patients were compared with those of matched healthy donors. Regulatory and stem cell-like memory subsets were isolated from only 8 patients and roughly eight healthy donors, whereas naive and central memory subsets came from all 30 or so donors. A total of about 100,000,000 sorted cells were examined across all samples, and RNA yield correlated strongly with the number of cells per subset.

From each donor, a single peripheral blood sample of roughly 0.11 L on average was drawn into heparinised tubes. A BD FACSAria II and a panel including CD45RO, CCR7, CD25, CD127, CD95 and CD27 were used to sort naive, central memory, regulatory and stem cell-like memory CD4+ T cells. All sorted populations exceeded 98% purity. Right away, PBMCs were isolated by Lymphoprep density gradient centrifugation and were stained directly, with no culture step. To minimize batch effects, samples were stained and sorted in pairs, one healthy donor with one patient per experiment. General study outcomes and caveats: At VDJ recombination sites, patients with type 1 diabetes made fewer insertions and deleted more nucleotides, a pattern implying thymic rearrangement abnormalities. Because cDNA rather than genomic DNA was sequenced, highly expressing activated cells could have been over-represented, although no difference in activation and CD3 levels was found between groups. PCR may preferentially amplify shorter templates, but because patient and control samples were amplified and corrected together, any resulting skew would affect both groups equally. In all four CD4+ subsets, TCRB CDR3 length was moderately but significantly shorter in type 1 diabetes patients. Only small numbers of individuals were included in the HLA sub-analyses, which left unresolved whether HLA type had any influence on TCRB rearrangement. Naive, central memory and regulatory TCRB repertoires appeared to be more similar among patients than among healthy donors.

All of the isolated RNA was reverse transcribed with the High Capacity cDNA Reverse Transcription Kit, so expressed TCRB transcripts were sequenced. Deep immunoSEQ sequencing was applied to naive, central memory and regulatory T cell samples, giving an average of about 3.57 million total reads per sample. After sorted cells were lysed in RLT buffer, RNA was extracted with DNase-treated RNeasy Micro or Mini kits, with the choice depending on cell number. To prevent cross-contamination, every cell subset was processed on its own, while patient and healthy donor samples were processed together. Using the immunoSEQ multiplex PCR, TCRB sequences were amplified from cDNA into 87-bp fragments spanning the CDR3 region. The amplicons were sequenced using the Illumina HiSeq platform. Turning to the authors' computational methods: PCR bias was computationally corrected using synthetic template baselines, reads within Hamming distance 2 were collapsed, and singletons that could not be merged were discarded. Reads were aligned against IMGT to assign V, D and J genes, CDR3 length and insertions or deletions at six rearrangement sites. Within each subset, clonotype counts were normalized to sorted cell number, after which true diversity and Gini coefficients were computed with the tcR R package. Repertoire sharing was quantified using the overlap coefficient calculated on TCRB nucleotide sequences. Out-of-frame TCRB sequences from naive cells were analyzed to stand in for the pre-selection repertoire. Here the immuneACCESS table is served through TCRdb, limited to in-frame sequences with V and J called. Missing clones are a known gap in these copies; in checked studies unresolved V genes cover under half, and the rest lacks a known reason. Clone size and the V and J calls come from that table; the DNA yielded D and trimming. For this sample there are a few hundred thousand clones; 16% appear just once. More than 0.075% of the sample is taken by the ten largest.

The V end loses 5 bases and the J end loses 10 bases, and a stretch of 24 bases separates them. Counted from cysteine to phenylalanine, this CDR3 has 16 amino acids. This entry keeps only the CDR3 DNA: 48 bases, framed from base 1. CDR1 MDHEN and CDR2 SYDVKM were looked up in the germline V gene. A remark on this clone: Its antigen specificity is not known. No base qualities exist here, and no much larger clone lies one base off it.

This receptor was taken from a man younger than 40 with type 1 diabetes. Sequencing was done on a sample of naive CD4+ T cells from blood. Interpreted using the paper, the cell subset or site label stands for: true naive CD4+ T cells. The chain was built from TRBV28 and TRBJ2-1; TRBD2 is a possible D gene, resting on 6 matching bases. The sequenced DNA: TGTGCCAGCAGTCCATCGGGGTCGCGGGGTGGGACGGAGCAGTTCTTC. Translated, this is CASSPSGSRGGTEQFF.